The 23 T cell receptor beta chains below come from one sample, sequenced in a study of glioma-infiltrating T cells. Amplification of TCR alpha and beta CDR3 regions from RNA used iRepertoire nested multiplex PCR. TCRdb processed the multiplex PCR reads anew with MiXCR; each CDR3 protein has one entry. The table has under 200,000 distinct CDR3 sequences, 30% to 40% seen once. Sequenced input: glioma tissue, nonneoplastic brain tissue, or PBMCs (not recorded which). The receptors were gathered from a human donor with low-grade glioma or glioblastoma, undergoing nonglioma brain surgery, or in good health (not recorded which).

This clonotype occurred many times. The chain couples TRBV20-1 to TRBJ2-7; D unresolved. Trimming took off 3 bases at V and 0 bases at J, with 9 bases between the two ends. The CDR3 totals 13 residues. Germline values: CDR1 DFQATT, CDR2 SNEGSKA (reference sequence). The CDR3 spells CSASGWYSYEQYF. The CDR3 DNA sequence: TGCAGTGCTAGCGGGTGGTACTCCTACGAGCAGTACTTC.

A single count supports this clonotype. The DNA is left out, because the CDR3 cannot be placed on it with certainty; the CDR3 is given as TCRdb lists it. This sequence joins TRBV6-1 and TRBJ1-1; the tabulated D call, TRBD1, remains unverified against the DNA. The CDR3 spans 21 residues, counting both ends. Germline CDR1 MNHNS, CDR2 SASEGT. The CDR3 loop is CASSDRLLDHQYFGAGTEAFF.

This clonotype has just a few counts. V usage is TRBV7-9 and J usage is TRBJ2-7, with 7 nucleotides matching TRBD2. The germline gives CDR1 SEHNR, CDR2 FQNEAQ (reference sequence). V was clipped by 3 bases and J by 1 base; unmatched bases: 15. This CDR3 contains 18 residues. CDR3 in DNA: TGTGCCAGCAGCTTTGGCCCCTTCGCGGGAGAGAGGTCCTACGAGCAGTACTTC. This sequence encodes CASSFGPFAGERSYEQYF.

This clonotype occurred many times. The genes are TRBV27 and TRBJ2-3; TRBD2 agrees at 13 bases. The CDR3 is 15 residues long. The germline gives CDR1 MNHEY, CDR2 SMNVEV (reference sequence). V dropped 5 bases and J dropped 11; count of bases not matched to a gene: 10. This CDR3 is CASSPGLAGVRGQYF. CDR3 coding DNA: TGTGCCAGCAGTCCCGGACTAGCGGGAGTAAGGGGGCAGTATTTT.

This clonotype was seen many times. This chain links TRBV19 with TRBJ2-1; 8 bases fit TRBD2. Germline lookup yields CDR1 LNHDA and CDR2 SQIVND (reference sequence). V shed 3 bases, J shed 7 bases, and the junction held 8 bases outside the gene matches. CDR3 length equals 15 residues. The CDR3 region is CASSIPSGSKNEQFF. CDR3 DNA: TGTGCCAGTAGTATCCCCAGCGGGAGTAAGAATGAGCAGTTCTTC.

This clonotype came up many times. The V and J genes are TRBV28 and TRBJ1-1; D unclear. V was shortened by 6 bases and J by 1 base, with 12 bases between the two germline ends. This CDR3 has 14 amino acids. Germline V lookup: CDR1 MDHEN, CDR2 SYDVKM. The CDR3 DNA sequence: TGTGCCAGCAGACCGGGCGGATCGAACACTGAAGCTTTCTTT. This codes for CASRPGGSNTEAFF.

Concerning this clonotype itself: Mismatch with germline at one junction end may stem from a read error. V gene TRBV27 combines with J gene TRBJ1-1; D unclear. The germline V gene has CDR1 MNHEY and CDR2 SMNVEV (reference sequence). CDR3 length equals 12 residues. The CDR3 here is CASRTENTEALF. In nucleotides, the CDR3 is TGTGCCAGCAGGACCGAGAACACTGAAGCTTTATTT.

This clonotype showed up many times. V usage is TRBV6-1 and J usage is TRBJ1-4; the D gene is possibly TRBD1 (5 bases). The V end was cut by 6 bases, the J end by 8 bases, with 19 bases between. There are 15 residues in the CDR3. The V gene's germline CDR1 is MNHNS and CDR2 SASEGT. The CDR3 nucleotides are TGTGCCAGCAGCCAGCGCGGCAGGGAGTGGGAAAAACTGTTTTTT. Its protein is CASSQRGREWEKLFF.

This clonotype occurred many times. V usage is TRBV6-1 and J usage is TRBJ2-2; possible D gene TRBD1, 5 bases. Trimming stripped 5 bases from V and 7 bases from J, with 11 bases between. The CDR3 is 13 amino acids. CDR1 and CDR2 (germline): MNHNS, SASEGT. In DNA, the CDR3 is TGTGCCAGCAGTCCCATCCAGGGCGGGGAGCTGTTTTTT. Amino acids: CASSPIQGGELFF.

This clonotype was found a few times. The rearrangement uses TRBV7-2 and TRBJ2-5; 7 bases align to TRBD2. Germline V gene lookup returns CDR1 SGHTA and CDR2 FQGNSA. V lost 1 base, J lost 1 base, and 6 bases stayed unmatched. The CDR3 extends over 16 amino acids. The CDR3 sequence is CASSLGPASGQETQYF. The CDR3 DNA reads TGTGCCAGCAGCTTAGGTCCCGCTAGCGGCCAAGAGACCCAGTACTTC.

Details on this clonotype: The germline gene is not matched at one end of the junction; a read error may be the cause. The rearrangement uses TRBV5-8 and TRBJ1-3; TRBD1 is a possible D gene (5 bases). This CDR3 spans 16 amino acids. The germline CDR1 and CDR2 sequences are SGHTS and YDEGEE. The CDR3 here is CASSQGRDQVGSTIYF. DNA of the CDR3: TGTGCCAGCAGCCAGGGACGTGATCAAGTAGGAAGCACCATATATTTT.

This chain uses TRBV19 with TRBJ2-7, with 7 nucleotides matching TRBD1. The CDR3 consists of 17 residues. V shed 6 bases, J shed 3 bases, and the junction held 17 bases outside the gene matches. CDR1 and CDR2 (germline): LNHDA, SQIVND (reference sequence). In nucleotides, the CDR3 is TGTGCCAGTAGGTCCAGGGGGACCGGGTTCTCCAACTACGAGCAGTACTTC. It yields the protein CASRSRGTGFSNYEQYF. The full variable domain, its missing parts supplied by reference TRBV19 and TRBJ2-7, is DGGITQSPKYLFRKEGQNVTLSCEQNLNHDAMYWYRQDPGQGLRLIYYSQIVNDFQKGDIAEGYSVSREKKESFPLTVTSAQKNPTAFYLCASRSRGTGFSNYEQYFGPGTRLTVT.

This clonotype has ten or more counts. J is TRBJ1-5 and V is TRBV20-1; TRBD1 matches 11 bases. The length of the CDR3 is 16 residues. Trimming at V came to 3 bases and at J to 7 bases, leaving 11 bases not matched to a gene. Germline CDR1 DFQATT, CDR2 SNEGSKA (reference sequence). Here the CDR3 DNA reads TGCAGTGCTAGGGTTCCCGGGACAGGGGGAAACCAGCCCCAGCATTTT. Translated, it gives CSARVPGTGGNQPQHF.

Worth noting for this clonotype: A much larger clone sits a single nucleotide away, making a read error possible. The chain has TRBV2 and TRBJ1-2, with a tentative D call TRBD1 (5 bases). CDR3 size: 12 residues. Looked up from germline, CDR1 is SNHLY and CDR2 is FYNNEI. V was shortened by 9 bases and J by 4 bases, with 12 bases between the two germline ends. CDR3 DNA sequence: TGTGCCAGAGCCAGGGATGGCTATGGCTACACCTTC. Translating it yields CARARDGYGYTF.

This clonotype showed up many times. The chain uses TRBV7-9 and TRBJ2-2; D perhaps matches TRBD1 (6 bases). The germline V and J ends were trimmed by 8 bases and 2 bases, with 12 bases remaining between them. Germline CDR1 reads SEHNR; CDR2 reads FQNEAQ (reference sequence). This CDR3 region has 14 residues. The CDR3 nucleotides read TGTGCCAGCGCACAGGGTGCCAACACCGGGGAGCTGTTTTTT. Amino acids: CASAQGANTGELFF. Looking up the rest from reference TRBV7-9 and TRBJ2-2 gives the full variable domain: DTGVSQNPRHKITKRGQNVTFRCDPISEHNRLYWYRQTLGQGPEFLTYFQNEAQLEKSRLLSDRFSAERPKGSFSTLEIQRTEQGDSAMYLCASAQGANTGELFFGEGSRLTVL.

The rearrangement joins TRBV15 to TRBJ2-1; D is unresolved. Between the trimmed V and J ends, which lost 11 bases and 5 bases, there was a span of 13 bases. CDR3 length: 12 amino acids. Germline V lookup: CDR1 LNHNV, CDR2 YYDKDF (reference sequence). The CDR3 spells CAANPHDNEQFF. CDR3 nucleotide sequence: TGTGCCGCCAACCCGCACGACAATGAGCAGTTCTTC. Full variable domain (outside the CDR3, taken from reference TRBV15 and TRBJ2-1): DAMVIQNPRYQVTQFGKPVTLSCSQTLNHNVMYWYQQKSSQAPKLLFHYYDKDFNNEADTPDNFQSRRPNTSFCFLDIRSPGLGDTAMYLCAANPHDNEQFFGPGTRLTVL.

This clonotype has a count of ten or more. The chain has TRBV5-4 and TRBJ2-5; the D gene is possibly TRBD1 (5 bases). Germline lookup yields CDR1 SGHNT and CDR2 YYREEE (reference sequence). Trimming left V 4 bases short and J 2 bases short, with 12 bases between. There are 14 residues in the CDR3. The CDR3: CASSLDRPQETQYF. The DNA of the CDR3 is TGTGCCAGCAGCCTCGACAGACCTCAAGAGACCCAGTACTTC.

This clonotype showed up many times. This chain joins TRBV7-2 and TRBJ2-3; 8 bases are shared with TRBD2. After removal of 1 base from V and 5 bases from J, the junction contained 5 bases not matched to a gene. There are 15 residues in the CDR3. The germline CDR1 and CDR2 sequences are SGHTA and FQGNSA. The CDR3 coding sequence is TGTGCCAGCAGCTTAGGAAGCGGGAGTGTAGATACGCAGTATTTT. Its translation is CASSLGSGSVDTQYF.

This clonotype has a count of ten or more. The chain recombines TRBV4-3 with TRBJ1-5, with TRBD1 matching over 8 bases. CDR3 length: 15 residues. Germline V gene data show CDR1 as LGHNA and CDR2 as YSLEER. Trimming at V came to 3 bases and at J to 7 bases, leaving 8 bases not matched to a gene. The CDR3 DNA reads as TGCGCCAGCAGCCAGTATGACAGGGGTGAACAGCCCCAGCATTTT. It translates to CASSQYDRGEQPQHF.

Only one count was recorded for this clonotype. This sequence may be a read error, since a much larger clone differs from it by one base. The rearrangement links TRBV19 to TRBJ1-1; a weak D match, TRBD1 (5 bases). Between the trimmed V and J ends, which lost 4 bases and 5 bases, there was a span of 17 bases. This CDR3 is 15 amino acids long. CDR1 is LNHDA, CDR2 SQIVND, per germline (reference sequence). CDR3 sequence (DNA): TGTGCCAGTAGTAAGACGGGGACGGTGGGTACTGAAGCTTTCTTT. Amino acid sequence: CASSKTGTVGTEAFF.

This clonotype was picked up a small number of times. The chain employs TRBV29-1 and TRBJ2-5, with TRBD2 as a possible D gene (6 bases). The V end was cut by 7 bases, the J end by 5 bases, with 8 bases between. This CDR3 is 10 amino acids long. Germline V gives CDR1 SQVTM, CDR2 ANQGSEA. CDR3 DNA sequence: TGCAGCGGCCGGGGGGAGACCCAGTACTTC. Translating it yields CSGRGETQYF.

The sample holds many counts of this clonotype. The CDR3, as DNA: TGCAGTGCCCCACGCCCGGAAGGAGCCTACGAGCAGTACTTC. This sequence encodes CSAPRPEGAYEQYF. The rearrangement joins TRBV20-1 to TRBJ2-7, with D uncertain. The germline CDR1 and CDR2 sequences are DFQATT and SNEGSKA (reference sequence). Trimming removed 6 bases at V and 2 bases at J, with 17 bases between. The CDR3 length is 14 residues.

As regards this clonotype: A single base separates this from a much larger clone, so it may be a read error. The chain recombines TRBV7-2 with TRBJ2-7; D is undetermined. Germline loops: CDR1 SGHTA, CDR2 FQGNSA. The CDR3 consists of 14 residues. For the CDR3, the DNA is TGTGCCGGCAGCTTCCAGGAGTCCACCTACGAGCAGTACTTC. Protein sequence: CAGSFQESTYEQYF.